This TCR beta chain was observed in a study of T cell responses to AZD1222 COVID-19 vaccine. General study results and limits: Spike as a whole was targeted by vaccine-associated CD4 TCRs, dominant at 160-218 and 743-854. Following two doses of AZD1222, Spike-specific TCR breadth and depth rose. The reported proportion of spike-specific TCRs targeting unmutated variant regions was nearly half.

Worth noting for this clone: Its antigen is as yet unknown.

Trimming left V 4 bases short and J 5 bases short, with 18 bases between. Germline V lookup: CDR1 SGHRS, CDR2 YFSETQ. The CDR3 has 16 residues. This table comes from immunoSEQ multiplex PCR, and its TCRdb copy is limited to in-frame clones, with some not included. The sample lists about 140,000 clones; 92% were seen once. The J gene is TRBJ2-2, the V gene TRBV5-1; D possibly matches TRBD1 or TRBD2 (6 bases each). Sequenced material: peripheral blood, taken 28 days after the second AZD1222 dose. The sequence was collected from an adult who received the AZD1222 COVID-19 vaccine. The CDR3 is CASSRGDNPGTGELFF. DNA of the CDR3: TGCGCCAGCAGCCGCGGGGACAACCCGGGGACCGGGGAGCTGTTTTTT. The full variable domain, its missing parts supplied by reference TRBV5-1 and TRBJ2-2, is KAGVTQTPRYLIKTRGQQVTLSCSPISGHRSVSWYQQTPGQGLQFLFEYFSETQRNKGNFPGRFSGRQFSNSRSEMNVSTLELGDSALYLCASSRGDNPGTGELFFGEGSRLTVL.